A selection of T cell receptor beta chains follows, all from one sample in a study of shared clonotypes between healthy human individuals. Libraries were prepared by immunoSEQ multiplex PCR; TCRdb keeps only in-frame clonotypes and omits some of them. The sample contains 2.3 million or so clones, 93% of which appear only once. Sequencing was performed on naive CD4+ T cells from PBMCs. These receptors all stem from a man aged 18 to 35 in good health. Some clones in this sample may be carry-over from other donors' samples. Each CDR3 is given with its conserved first and last residue. The order of the fields is D gene, V gene, J gene, clone size, CDR3 protein, CDR3 DNA. D genes are given only for firm matches. For some rows the clone size is stated as once, few or many, or as a class when expanded; others skip it.

D gene: TRBD1
V gene: TRBV10-3
J gene: TRBJ1-3
clone size: -
CDR3 protein: CAIGSLGTGEPGNTIYF
CDR3 DNA: TGTGCCATCGGTAGTCTCGGGACAGGGGAACCTGGAAACACCATATATTTT

D gene: -
V gene: TRBV10-1
J gene: TRBJ2-5
clone size: -
CDR3 protein: CASSDSGLGAETQYF
CDR3 DNA: TGCGCCAGCAGTGACTCCGGGCTGGGTGCGGAGACCCAGTACTTC

D gene: -
V gene: TRBV19
J gene: TRBJ2-7
clone size: -
CDR3 protein: CASSNTYEQYF
CDR3 DNA: TGTGCCAGTAGTAACACTTACGAGCAGTACTTC

D gene: -
V gene: TRBV7-8
J gene: TRBJ2-1
clone size: -
CDR3 protein: CASSPAPYYNEQFF
CDR3 DNA: TGTGCCAGCAGCCCAGCGCCGTATTACAATGAGCAGTTCTTC

D gene: -
V gene: TRBV6-1
J gene: TRBJ1-4
clone size: -
CDR3 protein: CASTPDSEKLFF
CDR3 DNA: TGTGCCAGCACTCCAGACAGTGAAAAACTGTTTTTT

D gene: TRBD1
V gene: TRBV6-5
J gene: TRBJ1-2
clone size: -
CDR3 protein: CASSLDRTYGYTF
CDR3 DNA: TGTGCCAGCAGCCTGGACAGGACTTATGGCTACACCTTC

D gene: -
V gene: TRBV18
J gene: TRBJ2-1
clone size: -
CDR3 protein: CASSPRGDEQFF
CDR3 DNA: TGTGCCAGCTCACCACGTGGGGATGAGCAGTTCTTC

D gene: TRBD2
V gene: TRBV5-1
J gene: TRBJ2-1
clone size: -
CDR3 protein: CASSPGLAGPNSYNEQFF
CDR3 DNA: TGCGCCAGCAGCCCGGGACTAGCGGGACCAAACTCCTACAATGAGCAGTTCTTC

D gene: -
V gene: TRBV4-1
J gene: TRBJ2-1
clone size: -
CDR3 protein: CASGGDNYNEQFF
CDR3 DNA: TGCGCCAGCGGCGGGGACAACTACAATGAGCAGTTCTTC

D gene: -
V gene: TRBV10-3
J gene: TRBJ1-5
clone size: -
CDR3 protein: CAISARDTNQPQHF
CDR3 DNA: TGTGCCATCAGTGCCAGGGACACTAATCAGCCCCAGCATTTT

D gene: -
V gene: TRBV5-1
J gene: TRBJ1-2
clone size: once
CDR3 protein: CASSWTTGDRVYGYTF
CDR3 DNA: TGCGCCAGCAGCTGGACTACAGGAGACCGAGTATATGGCTACACCTTC

D gene: TRBD2
V gene: TRBV28
J gene: TRBJ2-7
clone size: -
CDR3 protein: CASSLVGGYEQYF
CDR3 DNA: TGTGCCAGCAGTTTAGTGGGAGGGTACGAGCAGTACTTC

D gene: TRBD2
V gene: TRBV20-1
J gene: TRBJ2-3
clone size: -
CDR3 protein: CSAVTSDTQYF
CDR3 DNA: TGCAGTGCTGTGACTAGCGATACGCAGTATTTT

D gene: TRBD1
V gene: TRBV6-6
J gene: TRBJ1-2
clone size: -
CDR3 protein: CASSSGQGHYGYTF
CDR3 DNA: TGTGCCAGCAGTTCAGGACAGGGTCACTATGGCTACACCTTC

D gene: -
V gene: TRBV7-3
J gene: TRBJ2-5
clone size: once
CDR3 protein: CASSSTSSPGKTQYF
CDR3 DNA: TGTGCCAGCAGTTCGACTAGTTCGCCCGGAAAGACCCAGTACTTC

D gene: TRBD2
V gene: TRBV6-4
J gene: TRBJ2-3
clone size: -
CDR3 protein: CASSVEAGVDTQYF
CDR3 DNA: TGTGCCAGCTCCGTGGAGGCGGGAGTCGATACGCAGTATTTT

D gene: -
V gene: TRBV21-1
J gene: TRBJ2-2
clone size: few
CDR3 protein: CASDREDGELFF
CDR3 DNA: TGTGCCAGCGACAGGGAAGACGGGGAGCTGTTTTTT

D gene: -
V gene: TRBV28
J gene: TRBJ1-5
clone size: -
CDR3 protein: CASSSSQGSRNQPQHF
CDR3 DNA: TGTGCCAGCAGTAGCTCACAGGGTTCACGGAATCAGCCCCAGCATTTT

D gene: TRBD2
V gene: TRBV7-9
J gene: TRBJ2-1
clone size: -
CDR3 protein: CASSLQRTSGRGEQFF
CDR3 DNA: TGTGCCAGCAGCTTACAGAGGACTAGCGGGAGAGGCGAGCAGTTCTTC

D gene: -
V gene: TRBV18
J gene: TRBJ2-5
clone size: -
CDR3 protein: CASSPPEGRRETQYF
CDR3 DNA: TGTGCCAGCTCACCACCGGAGGGGAGAAGGGAGACCCAGTACTTC

D gene: -
V gene: TRBV7-9
J gene: TRBJ2-3
clone size: -
CDR3 protein: CASSLVRTSTDTQYF
CDR3 DNA: TGTGCCAGCAGCTTAGTGCGGACTAGCACAGATACGCAGTATTTT

D gene: -
V gene: TRBV10-3
J gene: TRBJ1-1
clone size: -
CDR3 protein: CAISPAEVDTEAFF
CDR3 DNA: TGTGCCATCAGCCCCGCGGAGGTAGATACTGAAGCTTTCTTT

D gene: TRBD1
V gene: TRBV4-1
J gene: TRBJ1-1
clone size: -
CDR3 protein: CASSRTQQGITEAFF
CDR3 DNA: TGCGCCAGCAGCCGAACGCAACAGGGGATCACTGAAGCTTTCTTT

D gene: -
V gene: TRBV5-4
J gene: TRBJ2-7
clone size: -
CDR3 protein: CASSYRSYEQYF
CDR3 DNA: TGTGCCAGCAGCTATCGCTCCTACGAGCAGTACTTC

D gene: TRBD1
V gene: TRBV2
J gene: TRBJ1-2
clone size: -
CDR3 protein: CASREGGFGYTF
CDR3 DNA: TGTGCCAGCAGGGAAGGGGGCTTTGGCTACACCTTC

D gene: TRBD2
V gene: TRBV28
J gene: TRBJ2-1
clone size: once
CDR3 protein: CASSSPAGGFNEQFF
CDR3 DNA: TGTGCCAGCAGTTCTCCAGCGGGAGGCTTTAATGAGCAGTTCTTC

D gene: -
V gene: TRBV19
J gene: TRBJ1-3
clone size: -
CDR3 protein: CASSMTGLNTIYF
CDR3 DNA: TGTGCCAGTAGTATGACAGGCCTAAACACCATATATTTT

D gene: -
V gene: TRBV18
J gene: TRBJ1-1
clone size: -
CDR3 protein: CASSRDTEAFF
CDR3 DNA: TGTGCCAGCTCAAGGGATACTGAAGCTTTCTTT

D gene: -
V gene: TRBV27
J gene: TRBJ1-1
clone size: few
CDR3 protein: CASSTYGLGTEAFF
CDR3 DNA: TGTGCCAGCAGTACCTACGGACTGGGAACTGAAGCTTTCTTT

D gene: TRBD1
V gene: TRBV7-9
J gene: TRBJ1-1
clone size: -
CDR3 protein: CASSRGRGTEAFF
CDR3 DNA: TGTGCCAGCAGTAGGGGGCGGGGGACTGAAGCTTTCTTT

D gene: TRBD1
V gene: TRBV27
J gene: TRBJ1-1
clone size: -
CDR3 protein: CASSPLRGPDFF
CDR3 DNA: TGTGCCAGCAGTCCCCTTAGGGGGCCCGATTTCTTT

D gene: -
V gene: TRBV5-1
J gene: TRBJ2-1
clone size: -
CDR3 protein: CASSVVADAYNEQFF
CDR3 DNA: TGCGCCAGCAGCGTGGTAGCGGACGCCTACAATGAGCAGTTCTTC

D gene: -
V gene: TRBV7-2
J gene: TRBJ2-5
clone size: -
CDR3 protein: CASSLSPSHPGETQYF
CDR3 DNA: TGTGCCAGCAGCTTATCCCCTAGTCACCCTGGGGAGACCCAGTACTTC

D gene: TRBD2
V gene: TRBV15
J gene: TRBJ2-4
clone size: -
CDR3 protein: CATSRDTPLREGVNIQYF
CDR3 DNA: TGTGCCACCAGCAGAGACACCCCGTTGCGGGAGGGAGTAAACATTCAGTACTTC

D gene: -
V gene: TRBV5-4
J gene: TRBJ2-5
clone size: -
CDR3 protein: CASSLNRGREETQYF
CDR3 DNA: TGTGCCAGCAGCCTAAATCGCGGGCGGGAAGAGACCCAGTACTTC

D gene: -
V gene: TRBV7-9
J gene: TRBJ1-1
clone size: -
CDR3 protein: CASSRPESENTEAFF
CDR3 DNA: TGTGCCAGCAGCCGCCCCGAGAGCGAGAACACTGAAGCTTTCTTT

D gene: TRBD1
V gene: TRBV18
J gene: TRBJ2-6
clone size: -
CDR3 protein: CASSPATGAGANVLTF
CDR3 DNA: TGTGCCAGCTCACCAGCGACAGGGGCTGGGGCCAACGTCCTGACTTTC

D gene: TRBD2
V gene: TRBV11-2
J gene: TRBJ2-7
clone size: -
CDR3 protein: CASSPLSGTSGSYEQYF
CDR3 DNA: TGTGCCAGCAGCCCTCTATCCGGGACTAGCGGCTCCTACGAGCAGTACTTC

D gene: -
V gene: TRBV20-1
J gene: TRBJ2-1
clone size: -
CDR3 protein: CSLAAQFF
CDR3 DNA: TGCAGCCTTGCAGCGCAGTTCTTC

D gene: -
V gene: TRBV5-6
J gene: TRBJ1-2
clone size: -
CDR3 protein: CASSLDLGNYGYTF
CDR3 DNA: TGTGCCAGCAGCTTGGATCTGGGGAACTATGGCTACACCTTC

D gene: -
V gene: TRBV9
J gene: TRBJ2-1
clone size: once
CDR3 protein: CASSQGWNSYNEQFF
CDR3 DNA: TGTGCCAGCAGCCAGGGTTGGAACTCCTACAATGAGCAGTTCTTC

D gene: TRBD2
V gene: TRBV25-1
J gene: TRBJ2-3
clone size: -
CDR3 protein: CASSESGLGTDTQYF
CDR3 DNA: TGTGCCAGCAGTGAATCCGGACTAGGGACAGATACGCAGTATTTT

D gene: TRBD1
V gene: TRBV28
J gene: TRBJ1-1
clone size: -
CDR3 protein: CASGTGGTEAFF
CDR3 DNA: TGTGCCAGCGGGACAGGGGGCACTGAAGCTTTCTTT

D gene: -
V gene: TRBV5-1
J gene: TRBJ2-1
clone size: -
CDR3 protein: CASSLEAREIYNEQFF
CDR3 DNA: TGCGCCAGCAGCTTGGAGGCGCGGGAAATCTACAATGAGCAGTTCTTC

D gene: -
V gene: TRBV14
J gene: TRBJ2-7
clone size: -
CDR3 protein: CASSQVGRAIYEQYF
CDR3 DNA: TGTGCCAGCAGCCAAGTGGGCAGGGCGATTTACGAGCAGTACTTC

D gene: -
V gene: TRBV7-2
J gene: TRBJ2-7
clone size: -
CDR3 protein: CASSLLPASGHEQYF
CDR3 DNA: TGTGCCAGCAGCTTACTGCCAGCGTCGGGTCACGAGCAGTACTTC

D gene: -
V gene: TRBV6-5
J gene: TRBJ2-2
clone size: -
CDR3 protein: CASSPAGVTGELFF
CDR3 DNA: TGTGCCAGCAGTCCAGCAGGAGTCACCGGGGAGCTGTTTTTT

D gene: -
V gene: TRBV5-6
J gene: TRBJ2-7
clone size: -
CDR3 protein: CASSVGTEQYF
CDR3 DNA: TGTGCCAGCAGCGTGGGGACCGAGCAGTACTTC

D gene: -
V gene: TRBV7-9
J gene: TRBJ2-1
clone size: -
CDR3 protein: CASSFRRRDYEQFF
CDR3 DNA: TGTGCCAGCAGCTTTCGTCGGCGGGACTATGAGCAGTTCTTC

D gene: -
V gene: TRBV5-1
J gene: TRBJ1-1
clone size: -
CDR3 protein: CASSSETGAEAFF
CDR3 DNA: TGCGCCAGCAGCTCGGAGACTGGCGCTGAAGCTTTCTTT

D gene: TRBD1
V gene: TRBV18
J gene: TRBJ2-7
clone size: once
CDR3 protein: CASSPWDRVGEQYF
CDR3 DNA: TGTGCCAGCTCACCGTGGGACAGGGTAGGGGAGCAGTACTTC

D gene: -
V gene: TRBV11-3
J gene: TRBJ2-7
clone size: -
CDR3 protein: CASSLRPGGVEQYF
CDR3 DNA: TGTGCCAGCAGCTTACGACCTGGGGGTGTCGAGCAGTACTTC